A selection of T cell receptor beta chains follows, all from one sample in a study of cutaneous CD30+ T cell lymphoproliferative disorder and hepatitis E. Profiling relied on immunoSEQ multiplex PCR, and the TCRdb table lists in-frame clones only, not all of them. The sample records about 8,000 clones, roughly 70% being singletons. The sample taken for sequencing was blood. The receptor source for this set is a human donor with a cutaneous T cell lymphoproliferative disorder associated with hepatitis E virus. Both conserved end residues are part of each CDR3. The D gene is left open where the match is weak.

d_gene,v_gene,CDR3aa
TRBD2,TRBV27,CASSFNRASGTYEQYF
-,TRBV5-6,CASSLVGGGGDTQYF
TRBD2,TRBV6-1,CASAYPGTSVNEQFF
-,TRBV6-5,CASKSSSGANVLTF
-,TRBV25-1,CASSPTGDTQYF
TRBD2,TRBV23-1,CASTGRVREQFF
TRBD2,TRBV5-4,CASSLAGGGETQYF
TRBD2,TRBV10-2,CASSPLSGLAINEQFF
-,TRBV7-2,CASSVGGTAYEQYF
-,TRBV19,CASSIGRERPQHF
TRBD1,TRBV28,CASNTGVSARQPQHF
-,TRBV11-2,CASSLDRGEAFF
TRBD1,TRBV30,CAWGGQGTDTQYF
-,TRBV29-1,CSVAGLYEQYF
TRBD1,TRBV7-2,CASSLGAGTAYNEQFF
TRBD1,TRBV6-4,CASSDSSRGTEAFF
TRBD2,TRBV28,CASSSASGGRQETQYF
TRBD2,TRBV10-3,CAISGGTSGAQDTQYF
-,TRBV6-4,CASSDGERNTEAFF
-,TRBV6-5,CASSPRDTPYEQYF
-,TRBV5-1,CASSLAGGNTEAFF
-,TRBV18,CASSQGDRSEQYF
TRBD1,TRBV30,CAWGTENTGELFF
-,TRBV18,CASSPRELLYNEQFF
-,TRBV7-2,CASSLASSYEQYF
TRBD2,TRBV7-6,CASSFGTSGNNEQFF
-,TRBV19,CASSIDPTSYYEQYF
-,TRBV28,CASSLYGTKDEKLFF
-,TRBV19,CASSNYGGDQGYTF
-,TRBV27,CASTPLGPHQPQHF
-,TRBV30,CAWSVDSSQPQHF
-,TRBV7-2,CASSLGTLGRDYNSPLHF
-,TRBV5-4,CASSPSLMNTEAFF
TRBD1,TRBV13,CASSPGIGTGGFNSPLHF
TRBD1,TRBV4-3,CASSSGQGRDYGYTF
-,TRBV18,CATIPDGQGRPFMNTEAFF
-,TRBV30,CAWSISGELFF
-,TRBV4-3,CASSQLQGNEQFF
-,TRBV6-5,CASSYLLGEQYF
-,TRBV7-9,CASSTGRTESTEAFF
-,TRBV27,CASRRIGTIYEQYF
-,TRBV4-3,CASSQFSYNEQFF
-,TRBV7-2,CASRGSALRTDTQYF
TRBD1,TRBV2,CASRPGQGVFYGYTF